Shown below are 27 T cell receptor beta chains from a single sample sequenced in a study of T cells after yellow fever vaccination. TCRdb reanalysed the 5' RACE reads using MiXCR and keeps one entry per CDR3 protein. Seen here are around 500,000 distinct CDR3 sequences, around a fifth observed once, and the top ten hold 16%. This specimen consisted of PBMCs, obtained roughly 20 days after the first yellow fever vaccination. All receptors derive from a man younger than 35 who received the YFV17D yellow fever vaccine.

In its sample, this clonotype was seen a few times. The genes are TRBV27 and TRBJ1-6; no clear D gene. The CDR3 length is 14 residues. V gave up 2 bases and J gave up 7 bases, with 9 bases separating them. Germline CDR1 is MNHEY and CDR2 is SMNVEV (reference sequence). CDR3 loop: CASSLPGLNSPLHF. The CDR3 DNA is TGTGCCAGCAGTTTACCGGGATTGAATTCACCCCTCCACTTT.

The rearrangement joins TRBV15 to TRBJ2-3; 8 positions match TRBD2. V shed 4 bases, J shed 2 bases, and the junction held 11 bases outside the gene matches. The CDR3 extends over 17 amino acids. CDR1 and CDR2 (germline): LNHNV, YYDKDF (reference sequence). The CDR3 bases are TGTGCCACCAGCACAGTACGGGGGGGACGTCCCACAGATACGCAGTATTTT. It is translated as CATSTVRGGRPTDTQYF.

In its sample, this clonotype was seen a few times. The chain recombines TRBV7-9 with TRBJ2-3; TRBD2 agrees at 7 bases. Germline loops: CDR1 SEHNR, CDR2 FQNEAQ (reference sequence). The CDR3 is 16 residues long. Trimming cost V 5 bases and J 0 bases; bases outside gene matches: 8. The CDR3 region has the DNA TGTGCCAGCAGCCCCCTAGCGGTAACTAGCACAGATACGCAGTATTTT. Its translation: CASSPLAVTSTDTQYF.

The chain couples TRBV6-5 to TRBJ1-1, with D possibly matching TRBD1 (6 bases). Between the trimmed V and J ends, which lost 2 bases and 11 bases, there was a span of 12 bases. Germline V gives CDR1 MNHEY, CDR2 SVGAGI. The CDR3 covers 12 residues. CDR3 DNA sequence: TGTGCCAGCAGTTACCGTAGGGGGGAGGCTTTCTTT. Translated: CASSYRRGEAFF.

This chain's CDR3 is CASSGLTIYEQYF. The CDR3 DNA follows: TGTGCCAGCAGTGGCCTGACTATCTACGAGCAGTACTTC. This rearrangement joins TRBV6-1 to TRBJ2-7; tentative D call: TRBD2 (5 bases). V lost 4 bases and J 3 bases, leaving 10 bases between the germline ends. This CDR3 region has 13 residues. Per germline, CDR1 MNHNS and CDR2 SASEGT.

A single count supports this clonotype. The chain employs TRBV7-2 and TRBJ2-7; D is perhaps TRBD2 (7 bases). Germline V gene lookup returns CDR1 SGHTA and CDR2 FQGNSA. V was shortened by 2 bases and J by 0 bases, with 14 bases between the two germline ends. The CDR3 is 16 residues long. CDR3: CASSLYIGGPSYEQYV. The DNA of the CDR3 is TGTGCCAGCAGCTTATATATCGGGGGGCCCTCCTACGAGCAGTACGTC.

This clonotype was seen more than once but under ten times. This chain joins TRBV7-9 and TRBJ2-3, with D perhaps matching TRBD2 (6 bases). V lost 5 bases and J lost 4, with 13 bases in between. Germline V lookup: CDR1 SEHNR, CDR2 FQNEAQ (reference sequence). This CDR3 has 14 residues. DNA of the CDR3: TGTGCCAGCAGCACCGGGAGTACCGCAGATACGCAGTATTTT. Residues: CASSTGSTADTQYF.

The chain couples TRBV7-9 to TRBJ2-5, with D perhaps matching TRBD1 (7 bases). The germline V gene encodes CDR1 SEHNR and CDR2 FQNEAQ (reference sequence). Trimming stripped 2 bases from V and 4 bases from J, with 14 bases between. The CDR3 is made up of 15 amino acids. CDR3 loop: CASSLMEGARETQYF. The CDR3 nucleotides are TGTGCCAGCAGCTTAATGGAGGGGGCGAGAGAGACCCAGTACTTC.

The rearrangement uses TRBV4-1 and TRBJ2-7, with unresolved D. With 0 bases removed from V and 5 bases from J, the gap between germline ends came to 14 bases. The CDR3 length is 15 residues. CDR1 is MGHRA, CDR2 YSYEKL, per germline. The CDR3 nucleotides are TGCGCCAGCAGCCAAGAGATGACGGTATCGGACGAGCAGTACTTC. Its translation is CASSQEMTVSDEQYF.

The chain uses TRBV7-9 and TRBJ2-7, with D possibly TRBD1 on 6 matching bases. The CDR3 totals 14 residues. The V gene lost 9 bases and the J gene lost 5 bases, with 20 bases spanning the gap. Per germline, CDR1 SEHNR and CDR2 FQNEAQ (reference sequence). CDR3 sequence: CASTQRQGMDEQYF. CDR3 bases: TGTGCCAGTACCCAGAGGCAGGGGATGGACGAGCAGTACTTC.

A few counts support this clonotype. The chain uses TRBV6-1 and TRBJ1-5; tentative D call: TRBD1 (5 bases). Germline V gene lookup returns CDR1 MNHNS and CDR2 SASEGT. This CDR3 region has 15 residues. Trimming shortened V by 6 bases and J by 3 bases, and 15 bases separated the two germline ends. The CDR3 reads CASSRKAGYNQPQHF. CDR3 DNA sequence: TGTGCCAGCAGCCGAAAAGCAGGGTACAATCAGCCCCAGCATTTT.

This clonotype occurred a few times. The rearrangement joins TRBV10-3 to TRBJ1-1, with D possibly matching TRBD1 (5 bases). Trimming took 0 bases from V and 2 from J, leaving 10 bases between them. The CDR3 sequence is 15 residues long. Per the germline V gene, CDR1 is ENHRY and CDR2 is SYGVKD. The CDR3 here is CAISESGGFNTEAFF. The CDR3 DNA sequence: TGTGCCATCAGTGAGTCGGGGGGATTCAACACTGAAGCTTTCTTT.

The CDR3, as DNA: TGCAGTGCTAGAGATCCCCAGGGACAGGCCATCTACAATGAGCAGTTCTTC. Its protein is CSARDPQGQAIYNEQFF. The chain is built from TRBV20-1 and TRBJ2-1, with 8 bases lining up with TRBD1. Germline CDR1 is DFQATT and CDR2 is SNEGSKA (reference sequence). The CDR3 sequence is 17 residues long. Trimming took 0 bases from V and 3 from J; bases not matched to a gene: 10.

V usage is TRBV27 and J usage is TRBJ1-2, with 7 bases fitting TRBD1. V was clipped by 6 bases and J by 4 bases; unmatched bases: 8. Germline-derived CDR1 and CDR2 are MNHEY and SMNVEV (reference sequence). The CDR3 has 14 residues. For the CDR3, the DNA is TGTGCCAGCAGCCCAGGGGGTGTCGGCTATGGCTACACCTTC. As protein: CASSPGGVGYGYTF.

This clonotype occurred a few times. The J gene is TRBJ2-2, the V gene TRBV7-3; D not resolved. CDR3 length: 16 residues. Germline CDR1 is SGHTA and CDR2 is FQGTGA. Trimming took off 3 bases at V and 1 base at J, with 12 bases between the two ends. The CDR3 reads CASSFAASRNTGELFF. As DNA, the CDR3 is TGTGCCAGCAGCTTCGCTGCCTCCAGGAACACCGGGGAGCTGTTTTTT.

The sample holds a few counts of this clonotype. The chain couples TRBV7-3 to TRBJ1-1, with D possibly TRBD1 on 6 matching bases. Deletions cut 4 bases from V and 3 bases from J, with 12 bases between. The CDR3 extends over 14 amino acids. Germline lookup yields CDR1 SGHTA and CDR2 FQGTGA. In DNA form, the CDR3 reads TGTGCCAGCAGCTCTTCAGGGGCCGACACTGAAGCTTTCTTT. This encodes CASSSSGADTEAFF.

This clonotype was detected only a few times. This sequence joins TRBV6-1 and TRBJ2-7, with 8 bases that match TRBD1. This CDR3 has 14 amino acids. Germline lookup yields CDR1 MNHNS and CDR2 SASEGT. With 6 bases clipped from V and 3 bases from J, the junction kept 7 bases outside the gene matches. The DNA of the CDR3 is TGTGCCAGCAGGCAGGACAGGGTTCTCTACGAGCAGTACTTC. Protein product: CASRQDRVLYEQYF.

V and J are TRBV12-3 or TRBV12-4 and TRBJ2-1; a possible D gene is TRBD2 (5 bases). CDR3 length: 14 amino acids. Between the trimmed V and J ends, which lost 6 bases and 6 bases, there was a span of 15 bases. This CDR3 is CASSPAPGINEQFF. CDR3 sequence (DNA): TGTGCCAGCAGCCCCGCGCCGGGAATCAATGAGCAGTTCTTC.

This chain joins TRBV2 and TRBJ2-7; D unresolved. Per the germline V gene, CDR1 is SNHLY and CDR2 is FYNNEI. V lost 8 bases and J lost 1, with 15 bases in between. The CDR3 covers 14 residues. CDR3 DNA: TGTGCCAGCGAAAGGGAAAGAGATTCCTACGAGCAGTACTTC. Translation gives CASERERDSYEQYF.

A few counts support this clonotype. The rearrangement joins TRBV9 to TRBJ2-7, with D perhaps assigned TRBD1 or TRBD2 (5 bases each). Germline CDR1 is SGDLS and CDR2 is YYNGEE. There are 14 residues in the CDR3. Trimming stripped 7 bases from V and 1 base from J, with 15 bases between. CDR3: CASLGRSSSYEQYF. In DNA form, the CDR3 reads TGTGCCAGCTTGGGACGCTCCAGTTCCTACGAGCAGTACTTC.

The rearrangement uses TRBV4-3 and TRBJ1-2; 7 nucleotides agree with TRBD1. Trimming cost V 0 bases and J 4 bases; bases outside gene matches: 5. Germline V CDR1 and CDR2: LGHNA, YSLEER. The CDR3 loop spans 15 amino acids. CDR3: CASSQDVQGRYGYTF. The CDR3 DNA is TGCGCCAGCAGCCAAGATGTACAGGGGCGCTATGGCTACACCTTC.

This clonotype has only a few counts. The V and J genes are TRBV12-3 or TRBV12-4 and TRBJ1-1, with D tentatively TRBD1 (6 bases). This CDR3 has 14 amino acids. Trimming pared 8 bases from V and 5 bases from J, leaving 18 bases between. The DNA for the CDR3 is TGTGCCAGCGGCGACGAGGGGGGGAGAACTGAAGCTTTCTTT. Its protein product is CASGDEGGRTEAFF.

This clonotype was picked up one time. The genes are TRBV11-2 and TRBJ2-1; 11 bases align to TRBD2. Germline V lookup: CDR1 SGHAT, CDR2 FQNNGV. The CDR3 consists of 15 residues. After removal of 5 bases from V and 9 bases from J, the junction contained 9 bases not matched to a gene. The CDR3 DNA reads TGTGCCAGCAGCACCCTAGCGGGGGGACGGGGTGAGCAGTTCTTC. Its translation: CASSTLAGGRGEQFF.

This clonotype has only a few counts. The chain joins TRBV18 to TRBJ1-5, with a possible D match to TRBD1 (5 bases). CDR1 and CDR2 from the germline V gene are KGHSH and LQKENI. V lost 6 bases and J lost 2, with 20 bases in between. The CDR3 is 17 residues long. CDR3 region: CASSPGHFGGGNQPQHF. The CDR3 DNA reads TGTGCCAGCTCCCCCGGACATTTCGGCGGGGGCAATCAGCCCCAGCATTTT.

The V gene is TRBV4-2, the J gene TRBJ2-3; 7 nucleotides agree with TRBD2. V dropped 1 base and J dropped 0; count of bases not matched to a gene: 1. CDR1 is LGHNA, CDR2 YNFKEQ, per germline. This CDR3 spans 15 amino acids. CDR3: CASSQGGGSTDTQYF. For the CDR3, the DNA is TGTGCCAGCAGCCAAGGCGGGGGAAGCACAGATACGCAGTATTTT.

The rearrangement joins TRBV6-2 or TRBV6-3 to TRBJ1-2; D call uncertain. Between the trimmed V and J ends, which lost 10 bases and 3 bases, there was a span of 12 bases. This CDR3 has 12 residues. Looked up from germline, CDR1 is MNHEY and CDR2 is SVGEGT. CDR3 in amino acids: CATLRADYGYTF. The CDR3 nucleotides read TGTGCCACCCTTCGGGCCGACTATGGCTACACCTTC.

This clonotype was observed a few times. The J gene is TRBJ1-6, the V gene TRBV7-9; no firm D call. The CDR3 length is 15 residues. V lost 2 bases to trimming and J lost 6 bases, with 11 bases between them. From germline, CDR1 is SEHNR and CDR2 FQNEAQ (reference sequence). This chain's CDR3 is CASSLTPVRNSPLHF. The CDR3 bases are TGTGCCAGCAGCTTAACCCCGGTCCGTAATTCACCCCTCCACTTT.